A single sample is the source of the 3 T cell receptor beta chains below, sequenced in a study of shared clonotypes between healthy human individuals. Assay: immunoSEQ multiplex PCR; the TCRdb copy retains only in-frame clones and omits some. The table shows approximately 2.1 million clones, with 90% to 95% occurring only once. Sequencing was performed on naive CD4+ T cells from PBMCs. Subset specified: CD45RA+ positively selected. The receptors derive from a man between 18 and 35 years old in good health. Some clones in this sample may be carry-over from other donors' samples.

This chain uses TRBV10-2 with TRBJ1-5, with D perhaps TRBD1 (6 bases). V lost 2 bases and J lost 6, with 11 bases in between. This CDR3 is 14 amino acids long. The germline V gene has CDR1 WSHSY and CDR2 SAAADI. The CDR3 sequence: CASSEVSGAQPQHF. CDR3 nucleotide sequence: TGCGCCAGCAGTGAGGTGTCAGGGGCTCAGCCCCAGCATTTT.

This chain connects TRBV5-1 to TRBJ2-7; D not resolved. Trimming stripped 4 bases from V and 2 bases from J, with 16 bases between. There are 15 residues in the CDR3. Germline V lookup: CDR1 SGHRS, CDR2 YFSETQ. CDR3 region: CASSPVGGTAYEQYF. The CDR3 region has the DNA TGCGCCAGCAGCCCGGTCGGCGGAACAGCCTACGAGCAGTACTTC.

The genes are TRBV5-1 and TRBJ2-1; 8 bases are shared with TRBD2. The CDR3 is 16 residues long. The V gene's germline CDR1 is SGHRS and CDR2 YFSETQ. Trimming removed 5 bases from V and 0 bases from J; junction bases left unmatched: 7. CDR3 protein: CASSLSGSPSYNEQFF. CDR3 DNA: TGCGCCAGCAGTCTCAGCGGGAGCCCCTCCTACAATGAGCAGTTCTTC.